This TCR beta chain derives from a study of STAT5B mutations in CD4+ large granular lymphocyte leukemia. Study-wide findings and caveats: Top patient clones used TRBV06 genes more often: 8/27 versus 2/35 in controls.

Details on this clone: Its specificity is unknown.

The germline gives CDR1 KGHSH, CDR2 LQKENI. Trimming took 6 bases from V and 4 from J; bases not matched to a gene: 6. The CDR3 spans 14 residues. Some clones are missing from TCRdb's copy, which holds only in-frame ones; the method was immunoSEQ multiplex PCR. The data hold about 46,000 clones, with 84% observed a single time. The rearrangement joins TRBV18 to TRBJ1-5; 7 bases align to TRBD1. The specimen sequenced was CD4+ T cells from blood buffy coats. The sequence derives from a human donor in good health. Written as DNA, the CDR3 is TGTGCCAGCTCGTTAGGGGGCGAGAATCAGCCCCAGCATTTT. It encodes CASSLGGENQPQHF.